The clone carrying this T cell receptor beta chain was counted many times. This sample stems from a study of blood T cells in healthy people across ages. This CDR3 contains 14 residues. V gave up 3 bases and J gave up 5 bases, with 16 bases separating them. Per the germline V gene, CDR1 is DFQATT and CDR2 is SNEGSKA (reference sequence). For the second PCR, which ran for about 7 to 12 cycles, a sample-barcoded 5' primer and a J-beta primer mix were used. Via MiXCR, TCRdb re-called the 5' RACE reads, giving one row per CDR3 protein. The table has about 670,000 distinct CDR3 sequences, less than 45% seen once; the top ten hold about 30%.

Sequencing was carried out using blood. This receptor was identified in a man aged 80 or over in good health. The chain recombines TRBV20-1 with TRBJ2-5; the D gene is possibly TRBD2 (7 bases). CDR3 sequence: CSASEGGGWETQYF. In DNA form, the CDR3 reads TGCAGTGCTAGTGAAGGGGGGGGATGGGAGACCCAGTACTTC.